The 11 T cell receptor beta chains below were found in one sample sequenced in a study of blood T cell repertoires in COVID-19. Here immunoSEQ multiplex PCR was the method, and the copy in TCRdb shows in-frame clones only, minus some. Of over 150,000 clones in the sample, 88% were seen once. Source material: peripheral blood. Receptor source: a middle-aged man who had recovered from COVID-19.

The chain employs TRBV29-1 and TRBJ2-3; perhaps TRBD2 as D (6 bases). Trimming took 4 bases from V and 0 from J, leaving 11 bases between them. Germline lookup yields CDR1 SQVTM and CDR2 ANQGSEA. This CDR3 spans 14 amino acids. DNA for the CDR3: TGCAGCGTTGTCGCTCGGGGGAGCACAGATACGCAGTATTTT. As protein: CSVVARGSTDTQYF.

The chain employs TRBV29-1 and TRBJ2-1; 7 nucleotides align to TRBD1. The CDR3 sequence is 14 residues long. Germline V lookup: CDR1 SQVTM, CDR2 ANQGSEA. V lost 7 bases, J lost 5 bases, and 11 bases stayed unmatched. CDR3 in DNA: TGCAGCGCCAGAGACAGGGCGGTGAACAATGAGCAGTTCTTC. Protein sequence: CSARDRAVNNEQFF.

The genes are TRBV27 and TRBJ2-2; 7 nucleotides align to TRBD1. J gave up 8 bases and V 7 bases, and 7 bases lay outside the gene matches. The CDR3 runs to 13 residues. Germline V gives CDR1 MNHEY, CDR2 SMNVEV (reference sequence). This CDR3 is CASTLPGGGELFF. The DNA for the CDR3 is TGTGCCAGCACTCTCCCAGGGGGAGGGGAGCTGTTTTTT.

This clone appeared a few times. The CDR3 nucleotides are TGTGCCAGCAGCTTCGACGGGACTTTCTCTGGAAACACCATATATTTT. Protein product: CASSFDGTFSGNTIYF. The V and J genes are TRBV7-2 and TRBJ1-3; D perhaps matches TRBD1 (5 bases). The CDR3 runs 16 residues. With 3 bases removed from V and 0 bases from J, the gap between germline ends came to 12 bases. Looked up from germline, CDR1 is SGHTA and CDR2 is FQGNSA.

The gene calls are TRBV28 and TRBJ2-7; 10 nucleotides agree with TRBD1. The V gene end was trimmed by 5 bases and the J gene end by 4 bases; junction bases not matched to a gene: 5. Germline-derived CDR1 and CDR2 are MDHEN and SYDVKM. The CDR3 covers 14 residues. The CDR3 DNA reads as TGTGCCAGCAGTGTTAGACAGGGGGCTTACGAGCAGTACTTC. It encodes CASSVRQGAYEQYF.

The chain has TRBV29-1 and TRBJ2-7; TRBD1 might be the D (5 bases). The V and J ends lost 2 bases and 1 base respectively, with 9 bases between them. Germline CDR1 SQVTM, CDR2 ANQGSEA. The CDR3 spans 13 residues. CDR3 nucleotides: TGCAGCGTTGAAATCACAGGTTCCTACGAGCAGTACTTC. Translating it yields CSVEITGSYEQYF.

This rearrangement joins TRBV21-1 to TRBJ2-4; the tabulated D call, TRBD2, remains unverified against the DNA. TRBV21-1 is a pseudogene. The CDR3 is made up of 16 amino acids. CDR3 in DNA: TGTGCCAGCAGCAAGGGGGGACGGAGAGCCAAAAACATTCAGTACTTC. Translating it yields CASSKGGRRAKNIQYF.

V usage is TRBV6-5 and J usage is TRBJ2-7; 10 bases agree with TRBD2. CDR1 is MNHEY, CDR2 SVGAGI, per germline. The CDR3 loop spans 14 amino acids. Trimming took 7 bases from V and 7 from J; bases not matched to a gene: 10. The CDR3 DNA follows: TGTGCCAGCATCTCGGGACTAGCGTCGGGAGAGCAGTACTTC. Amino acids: CASISGLASGEQYF.

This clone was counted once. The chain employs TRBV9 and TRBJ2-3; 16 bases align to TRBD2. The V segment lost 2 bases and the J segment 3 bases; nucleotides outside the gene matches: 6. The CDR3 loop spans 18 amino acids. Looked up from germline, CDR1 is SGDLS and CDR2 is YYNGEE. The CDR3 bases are TGTGCCAGCAGCGTGGGGACTAGCGGGGGGGCCGGGACAGATACGCAGTATTTT. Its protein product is CASSVGTSGGAGTDTQYF.

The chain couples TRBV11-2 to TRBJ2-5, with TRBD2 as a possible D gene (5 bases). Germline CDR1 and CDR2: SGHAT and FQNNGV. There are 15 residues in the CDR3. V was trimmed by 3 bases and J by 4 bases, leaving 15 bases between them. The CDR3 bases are TGTGCCAGCAGCTTTGAGGGTGCTAGCCGAGAGACCCAGTACTTC. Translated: CASSFEGASRETQYF. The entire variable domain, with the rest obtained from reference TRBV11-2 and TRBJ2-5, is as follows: EAGVAQSPRYKIIEKRQSVAFWCNPISGHATLYWYQQILGQGPKLLIQFQNNGVVDDSQLPKDRFSAERLKGVDSTLKIQPAKLEDSAVYLCASSFEGASRETQYFGPGTRLLVL.

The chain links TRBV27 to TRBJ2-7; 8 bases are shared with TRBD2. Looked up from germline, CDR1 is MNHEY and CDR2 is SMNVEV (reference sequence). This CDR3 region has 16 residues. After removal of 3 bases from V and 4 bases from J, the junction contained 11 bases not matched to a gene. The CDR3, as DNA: TGTGCCAGCAGTTTCGGGGGGGCTCCCCCTTCGTACGAGCAGTACTTC. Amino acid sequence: CASSFGGAPPSYEQYF.